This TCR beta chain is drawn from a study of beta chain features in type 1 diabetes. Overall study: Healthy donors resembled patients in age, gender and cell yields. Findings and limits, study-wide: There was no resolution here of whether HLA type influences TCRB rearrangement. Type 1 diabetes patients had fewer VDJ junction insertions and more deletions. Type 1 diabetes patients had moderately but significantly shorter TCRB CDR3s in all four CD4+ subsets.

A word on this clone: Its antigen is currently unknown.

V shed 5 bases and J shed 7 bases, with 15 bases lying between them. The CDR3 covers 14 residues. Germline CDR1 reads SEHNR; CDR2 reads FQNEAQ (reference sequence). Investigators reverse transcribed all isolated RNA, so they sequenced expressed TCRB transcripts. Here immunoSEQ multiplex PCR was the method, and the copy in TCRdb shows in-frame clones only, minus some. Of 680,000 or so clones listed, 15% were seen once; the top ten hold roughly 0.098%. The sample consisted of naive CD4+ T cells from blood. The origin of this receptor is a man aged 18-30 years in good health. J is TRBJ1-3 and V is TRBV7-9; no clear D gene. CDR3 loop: CASSATLVGNTIYF. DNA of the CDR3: TGTGCCAGCAGCGCCACATTAGTCGGCAACACCATATATTTT.